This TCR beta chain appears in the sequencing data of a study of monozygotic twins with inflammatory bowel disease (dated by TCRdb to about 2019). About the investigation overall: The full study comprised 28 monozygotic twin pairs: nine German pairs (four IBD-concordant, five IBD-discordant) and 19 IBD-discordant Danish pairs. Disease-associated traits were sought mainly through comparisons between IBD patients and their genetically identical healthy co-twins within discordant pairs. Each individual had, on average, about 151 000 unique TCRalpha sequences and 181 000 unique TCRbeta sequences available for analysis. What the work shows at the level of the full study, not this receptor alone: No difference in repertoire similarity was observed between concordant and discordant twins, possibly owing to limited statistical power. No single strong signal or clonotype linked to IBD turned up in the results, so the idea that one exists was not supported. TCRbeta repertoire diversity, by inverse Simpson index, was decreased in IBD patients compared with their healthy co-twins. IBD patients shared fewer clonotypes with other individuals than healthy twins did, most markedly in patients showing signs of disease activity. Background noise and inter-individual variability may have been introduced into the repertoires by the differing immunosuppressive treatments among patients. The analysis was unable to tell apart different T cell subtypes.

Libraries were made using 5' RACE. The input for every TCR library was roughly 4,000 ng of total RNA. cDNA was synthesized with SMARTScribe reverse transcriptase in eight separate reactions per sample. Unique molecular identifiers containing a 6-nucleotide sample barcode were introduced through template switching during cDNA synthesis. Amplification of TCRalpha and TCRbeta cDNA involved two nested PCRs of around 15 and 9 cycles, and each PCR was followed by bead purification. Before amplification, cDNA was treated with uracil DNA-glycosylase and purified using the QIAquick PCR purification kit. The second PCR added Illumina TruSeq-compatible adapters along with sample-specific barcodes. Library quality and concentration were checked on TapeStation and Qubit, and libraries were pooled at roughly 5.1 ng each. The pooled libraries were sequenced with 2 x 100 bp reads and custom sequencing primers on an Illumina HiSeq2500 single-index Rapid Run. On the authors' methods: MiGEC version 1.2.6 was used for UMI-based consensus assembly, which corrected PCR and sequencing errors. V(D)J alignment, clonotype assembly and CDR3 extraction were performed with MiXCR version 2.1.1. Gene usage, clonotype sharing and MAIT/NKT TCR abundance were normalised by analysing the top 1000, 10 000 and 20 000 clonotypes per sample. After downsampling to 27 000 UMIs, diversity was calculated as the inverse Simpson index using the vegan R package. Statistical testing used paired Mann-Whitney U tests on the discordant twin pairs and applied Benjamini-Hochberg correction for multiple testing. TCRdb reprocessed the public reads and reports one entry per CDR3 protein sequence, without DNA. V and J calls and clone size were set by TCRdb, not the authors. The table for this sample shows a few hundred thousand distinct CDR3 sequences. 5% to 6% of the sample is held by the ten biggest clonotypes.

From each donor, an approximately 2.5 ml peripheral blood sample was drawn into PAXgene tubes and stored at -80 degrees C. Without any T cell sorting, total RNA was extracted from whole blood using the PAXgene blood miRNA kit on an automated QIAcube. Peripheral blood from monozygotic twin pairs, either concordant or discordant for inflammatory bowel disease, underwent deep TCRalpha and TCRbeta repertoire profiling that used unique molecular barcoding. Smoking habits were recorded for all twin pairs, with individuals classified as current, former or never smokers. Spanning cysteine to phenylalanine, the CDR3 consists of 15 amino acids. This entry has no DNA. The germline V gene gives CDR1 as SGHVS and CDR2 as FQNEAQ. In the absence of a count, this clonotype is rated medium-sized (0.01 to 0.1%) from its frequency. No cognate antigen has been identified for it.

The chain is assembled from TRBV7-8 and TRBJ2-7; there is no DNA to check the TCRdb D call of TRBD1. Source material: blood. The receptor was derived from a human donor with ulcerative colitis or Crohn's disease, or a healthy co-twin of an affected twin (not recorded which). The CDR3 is CASSLGYPSRVEQYF.